A single sample gave rise to the 7 T cell receptor beta chains below, sequenced in a study of blood T cell repertoires in COVID-19. Data came from immunoSEQ multiplex PCR; TCRdb stores just in-frame clones and leaves some out. The repertoire consists of 400,000 or so clones, with 70% to 90% occurring once and the leading ten covering approximately 1.5%. Sequencing was carried out using peripheral blood. Every receptor here comes from a woman aged 35 to 49 with COVID-19, enrolled during active disease.

The rearrangement links TRBV7-8 to TRBJ1-1; D unclear. The length of the CDR3 is 15 residues. V lost 5 bases and J lost 4, with 17 bases in between. Germline V gene lookup returns CDR1 SGHVS and CDR2 FQNEAQ. This CDR3 is CASSDPRGSGTEAFF. CDR3 sequence (DNA): TGTGCCAGCAGCGACCCTAGAGGGAGCGGCACTGAAGCTTTCTTT. The whole variable domain, remainder taken from reference TRBV7-8 and TRBJ1-1, is GAGVSQSPRYKVAKRGQDVALRCDPISGHVSLFWYQQALGQGPEFLTYFQNEAQLDKSGLPSDRFFAERPEGSVSTLKIQRTQQEDSAVYLCASSDPRGSGTEAFFGQGTRLTVV.

The chain uses TRBV27 and TRBJ2-7, with TRBD2 matching 11 bases. V lost 5 bases to trimming and J lost 1 base; unmatched junction nucleotides: 7. The germline CDR1 and CDR2 sequences are MNHEY and SMNVEV (reference sequence). The CDR3 runs to 16 residues. The chain's CDR3 is CASSPRTSGRSYEQYF. The CDR3 bases are TGTGCCAGCAGTCCGAGGACTAGCGGGCGATCCTACGAGCAGTACTTC.

J is TRBJ1-4 and V is TRBV18; D is undetermined. The CDR3 is 14 residues long. V was shortened by 1 base and J by 5 bases, with 8 bases between the two germline ends. From germline, CDR1 is KGHSH and CDR2 LQKENI. CDR3 in amino acids: CASSPLSVNEKLFF. CDR3 coding DNA: TGTGCCAGCTCACCACTTAGTGTCAATGAAAAACTGTTTTTT.

This chain uses TRBV4-1 with TRBJ1-5, with D uncertain. The CDR3 is made up of 14 amino acids. Deletions cut 2 bases from V and 7 bases from J, with 12 bases between. Looked up from germline, CDR1 is MGHRA and CDR2 is YSYEKL. The CDR3: CASSQSILEQPQHF. The CDR3 DNA reads TGCGCCAGCAGCCAATCGATTCTAGAGCAGCCCCAGCATTTT.

The chain recombines TRBV7-9 with TRBJ1-1; tentatively, D is TRBD1 (5 bases). Germline V CDR1 and CDR2: SEHNR, FQNEAQ (reference sequence). Trimming removed 4 bases at V and 4 bases at J, with 13 bases between. The length of the CDR3 is 14 residues. The CDR3 DNA follows: TGTGCCAGCAGCTCTACCCGGGGGGGCACTGAAGCTTTCTTT. Translated, it gives CASSSTRGGTEAFF.

This rearrangement joins TRBV6-2 or TRBV6-3 to TRBJ1-5; weak D call: TRBD1 (6 bases). The V gene lost 5 bases and the J gene lost 5 bases, with 13 bases spanning the gap. CDR1 and CDR2 (germline): MNHEY, SVGEGT. The CDR3 runs 14 residues. The CDR3 nucleotides read TGTGCCAGCAGTGACACAGGGATTGATCAGCCCCAGCATTTT. Encoded protein: CASSDTGIDQPQHF.

This rearrangement joins TRBV27 to TRBJ2-3; maybe TRBD2 (6 bases). Trimming pared 5 bases from V and 2 bases from J, leaving 17 bases between. CDR3 size: 16 residues. Germline CDR1 MNHEY, CDR2 SMNVEV (reference sequence). CDR3 region: CASSPPLAGNTDTQYF. In DNA form, the CDR3 reads TGTGCCAGCAGTCCTCCTCTCGCGGGGAACACAGATACGCAGTATTTT.